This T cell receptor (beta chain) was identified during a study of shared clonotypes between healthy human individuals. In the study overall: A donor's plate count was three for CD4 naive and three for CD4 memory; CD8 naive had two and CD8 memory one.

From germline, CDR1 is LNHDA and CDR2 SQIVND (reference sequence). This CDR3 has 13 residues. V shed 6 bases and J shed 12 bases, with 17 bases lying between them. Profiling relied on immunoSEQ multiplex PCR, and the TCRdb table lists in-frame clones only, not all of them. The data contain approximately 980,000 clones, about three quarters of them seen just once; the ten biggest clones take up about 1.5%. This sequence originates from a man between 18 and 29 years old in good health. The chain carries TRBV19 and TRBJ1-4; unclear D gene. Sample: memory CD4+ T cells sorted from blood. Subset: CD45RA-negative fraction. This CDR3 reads CASSSDTTSELFF. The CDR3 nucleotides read TGTGCCAGTAGCTCTGACACGACAAGTGAACTGTTTTTT.